This T cell receptor beta chain was sequenced for a study of blood T cells in healthy people across ages. With 6 bases removed from V and 4 bases from J, the gap between germline ends came to 13 bases. CDR1 is SGHTA and CDR2 is FQGNSA in the germline V gene. This CDR3 has 14 amino acids. Sample-barcoded 5' priming and a J-beta primer mix drove a second PCR of roughly 6 to 12 cycles. TCRdb re-called the 5' RACE reads with MiXCR, one entry per CDR3 protein. The table shows 790,000 or so distinct CDR3 sequences, with more than 55% occurring only once. General study points: Strong correlation was found linking TCR beta diversity to naive T cell percentage.

This clonotype has only a few counts. The antigen remains undetermined. The source material was blood. The clonotype originates from a man aged 40-49 years in good health. The chain uses TRBV7-2 and TRBJ2-1, with D unresolved. CDR3 nucleotide sequence: TGTGCCAGCAGTCGCCGGGCCGGTTACAATGAGCAGTTCTTC. This encodes CASSRRAGYNEQFF.